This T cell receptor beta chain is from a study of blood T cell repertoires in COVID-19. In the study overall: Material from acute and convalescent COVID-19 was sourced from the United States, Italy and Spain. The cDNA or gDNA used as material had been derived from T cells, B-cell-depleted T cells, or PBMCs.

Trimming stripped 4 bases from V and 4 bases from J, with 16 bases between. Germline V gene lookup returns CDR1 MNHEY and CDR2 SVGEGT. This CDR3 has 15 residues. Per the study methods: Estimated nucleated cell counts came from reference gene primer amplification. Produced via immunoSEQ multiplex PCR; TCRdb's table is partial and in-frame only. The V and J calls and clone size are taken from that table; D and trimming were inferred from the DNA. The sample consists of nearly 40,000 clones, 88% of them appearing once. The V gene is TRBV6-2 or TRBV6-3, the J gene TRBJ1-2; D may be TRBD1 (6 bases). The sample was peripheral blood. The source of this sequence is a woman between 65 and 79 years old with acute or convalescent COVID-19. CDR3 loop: CASSSRAGTLYGYTF. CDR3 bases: TGTGCCAGCAGTTCCAGGGCCGGGACACTCTATGGCTACACCTTC.